The 12 T cell receptor beta chains listed next were all sequenced from one sample in a study of OX40 agonist ivuxolimab in advanced cancers. Assay used: immunoSEQ multiplex PCR; TCRdb lists only in-frame clones, some missing. The table shows around 46,000 clones, with 89% occurring only once. Sequencing used CD4+ or CD8+ T cells sorted from blood, obtained in a trial of the OX40 agonist ivuxolimab. These receptors all come from an adult with an advanced solid tumor such as melanoma, head and neck, liver or kidney cancer.

CDR3 amino acids: CSVELLVVPEAFF. The DNA for the CDR3 is TGCAGCGTTGAACTCCTGGTAGTCCCCGAAGCTTTCTTT. The V and J genes are TRBV29-1 and TRBJ1-1; D not certain. Germline values: CDR1 SQVTM, CDR2 ANQGSEA. The CDR3 extends over 13 amino acids. V dropped 2 bases and J dropped 8 bases, with 15 bases sitting between them.

The rearrangement uses TRBV29-1 and TRBJ1-1; TRBD1 matches 9 bases. Germline CDR1 and CDR2: SQVTM and ANQGSEA. The length of the CDR3 is 13 residues. The J segment lost 8 bases and the V segment lost 6 bases, leaving 10 bases of the junction unmatched. Written as DNA, the CDR3 is TGCAGCGTCGCGACAGGGGGTACCCTAGAAGCTTTCTTT. As protein: CSVATGGTLEAFF. Based on the CDR3 plus reference TRBV29-1 and TRBJ1-1, the full variable domain is SAVISQKPSRDICQRGTSLTIQCQVDSQVTMMFWYRQQPGQSLTLIATANQGSEATYESGFVIDKFPISRPNLTFSTLTVSNMSPEDSSIYLCSVATGGTLEAFFGQGTRLTVV.

Only one count was recorded for this clone. This sequence joins TRBV2 and TRBJ1-1, with D possibly matching TRBD1 (6 bases). The CDR3 consists of 13 residues. In germline, CDR1 is SNHLY, CDR2 FYNNEI. V was trimmed by 6 bases and J by 5 bases, leaving 13 bases between them. The CDR3 here is CASSEGVGTEAFF. The CDR3 DNA reads as TGTGCCAGCAGCGAGGGGGTAGGGACTGAAGCTTTCTTT.

In DNA, the CDR3 is TGCGCCAGCAGCCAAGATTCGGCAGGGGGCTCGACTAATGAAAAACTGTTTTTT. Its protein product is CASSQDSAGGSTNEKLFF. The chain has TRBV4-3 and TRBJ1-4; 8 bases are shared with TRBD1. Germline V gene data show CDR1 as LGHNA and CDR2 as YSLEER. The CDR3 consists of 18 residues. With V trimmed by 0 bases and J by 2 bases, 8 bases remained unmatched.

The genes are TRBV9 and TRBJ2-1; D possibly uses TRBD1 or TRBD2 (5 bases each). The CDR3 totals 17 residues. V gave up 3 bases and J gave up 3 bases, with 19 bases separating them. The germline V gene has CDR1 SGDLS and CDR2 YYNGEE. The CDR3 nucleotides read TGTGCCAGCAGCGCTGGCCCCGGGACCAAGGGCTACAATGAGCAGTTCTTC. Translation: CASSAGPGTKGYNEQFF.

CDR3 protein: CASSQVAGTYNEQFF. CDR3 nucleotides: TGCGCCAGCAGCCAAGTAGCGGGAACCTACAATGAGCAGTTCTTC. V is TRBV4-3 and J is TRBJ2-1, with 8 bases aligning to TRBD2. Germline V gene data show CDR1 as LGHNA and CDR2 as YSLEER. The trim removed 1 base at V and 2 bases at J, leaving 1 base unmatched. CDR3 length equals 15 residues.

The chain employs TRBV11-2 and TRBJ1-1; D is unresolved. Per germline, CDR1 SGHAT and CDR2 FQNNGV. V lost 5 bases, J lost 4 bases, and 11 bases lay in between. This CDR3 contains 13 residues. Written as DNA, the CDR3 is TGTGCCAGCAGCAGTAGAGGAATCACTGAAGCTTTCTTT. This gives the protein CASSSRGITEAFF.

The chain joins TRBV5-1 to TRBJ2-1, with 7 bases fitting TRBD2. The CDR3 sequence is 14 residues long. V was clipped by 4 bases and J by 4 bases; unmatched bases: 5. Germline V gene data show CDR1 as SGHRS and CDR2 as YFSETQ. CDR3 protein: CASSLGLGYNEQFF. The CDR3 DNA reads as TGCGCCAGCAGCCTAGGACTAGGTTACAATGAGCAGTTCTTC. Complete variable domain (other parts from reference TRBV5-1 and TRBJ2-1): KAGVTQTPRYLIKTRGQQVTLSCSPISGHRSVSWYQQTPGQGLQFLFEYFSETQRNKGNFPGRFSGRQFSNSRSEMNVSTLELGDSALYLCASSLGLGYNEQFFGPGTRLTVL.

The table lists this clone with a count of one. V gene TRBV11-2 combines with J gene TRBJ1-1; no clear D. Trimming cost V 7 bases and J 1 base, with 16 bases left between them. Per the germline V gene, CDR1 is SGHAT and CDR2 is FQNNGV. The length of the CDR3 is 15 residues. The CDR3 spells CASNPLPVTNTEAFF. CDR3 coding DNA: TGTGCCAGCAACCCCCTCCCGGTGACGAACACTGAAGCTTTCTTT.

The chain uses TRBV4-1 and TRBJ2-3; TRBD2 matches at 7 bases. The V and J ends lost 2 bases and 1 base, in that order; junction bases with no gene match: 9. Germline CDR1 and CDR2: MGHRA and YSYEKL. This CDR3 is 17 amino acids long. The DNA for the CDR3 is TGCGCCAGCAGCCAAACCCCCGGTGGGGGGGGCACAGATACGCAGTATTTT. Residues: CASSQTPGGGGTDTQYF.

This chain joins TRBV29-1 and TRBJ2-7; TRBD1 might be the D (5 bases). The CDR3 totals 13 residues. The V gene lost 4 bases and the J gene lost 0 bases, with 10 bases spanning the gap. CDR1 is SQVTM, CDR2 ANQGSEA, per germline. The CDR3 loop is CSVGAGNSYEQYF. The CDR3 nucleotides read TGCAGCGTTGGGGCAGGGAACTCCTACGAGCAGTACTTC.

The chain has TRBV29-1 and TRBJ1-2; D possibly corresponds to TRBD1 (6 bases). Germline loops: CDR1 SQVTM, CDR2 ANQGSEA. This CDR3 spans 13 amino acids. The V end lost 3 bases, the J end lost 2 bases, and 10 bases lay between the germline ends. The CDR3 protein is CSVEKGTNYGYTF. CDR3 DNA sequence: TGCAGCGTTGAGAAGGGGACAAACTATGGCTACACCTTC.